This T cell receptor beta chain was identified during a study of PD-1 blockade in classical Hodgkin lymphoma. General study findings and limits: Exclusion applied to patients who initiated nivolumab less than 1 year following ASCT. It was among complete responders that baseline diversity resembled that of newly diagnosed patients. A significant rise in TCR diversity was seen by C4D1 for CD4+ cells but not for CD8+ cells.

As for this clone: What it binds is not known.

TCRdb's copy holds only in-frame clones and misses some; the assay was immunoSEQ multiplex PCR. The sample records roughly 62,000 clones, 88% being singletons. Every one of the patients relapsed after autologous stem cell transplantation (brentuximab vedotin exposure was variable). Best responses included complete response and partial response; otherwise, the best response was progressive disease. This receptor was taken from a human donor with classical Hodgkin lymphoma. This sample comprised peripheral blood mononuclear cells (PBMCs), obtained at baseline.

CDR3 amino acids: CASRPGQSNQPQHF. The CDR3 nucleotides read TGTGCCAGCAGACCCGGACAGAGCAATCAGCCCCAGCATTTT. The chain has TRBV6-5 and TRBJ1-5; possibly TRBD1 for D (6 bases). The germline V gene encodes CDR1 MNHEY and CDR2 SVGAGI. V lost 6 bases to trimming and J lost 1 base, with 10 bases between them. The length of the CDR3 is 14 residues.